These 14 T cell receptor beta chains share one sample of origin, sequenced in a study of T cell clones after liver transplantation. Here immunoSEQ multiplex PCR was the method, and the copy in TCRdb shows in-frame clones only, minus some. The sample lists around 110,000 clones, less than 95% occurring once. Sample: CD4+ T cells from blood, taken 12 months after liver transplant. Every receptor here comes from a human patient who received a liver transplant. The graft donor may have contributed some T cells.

As DNA, the CDR3 is TGTGCCAGCAGCTTAAGGGGTAGAAATGAGCAGTTCTTC. As protein: CASSLRGRNEQFF. The V call is TRBV7-3, the J call TRBJ2-1; D uncertain. The CDR3 is made up of 13 amino acids. CDR1 is SGHTA, CDR2 FQGTGA, per germline. Deletions cut 1 base from V and 7 bases from J, with 8 bases between.

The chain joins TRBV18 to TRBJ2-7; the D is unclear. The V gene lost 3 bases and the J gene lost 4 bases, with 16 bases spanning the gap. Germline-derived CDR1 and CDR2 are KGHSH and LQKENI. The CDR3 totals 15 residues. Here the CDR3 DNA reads TGTGCCAGCTCACCGGAAATCATAAAGAGTTACGAGCAGTACTTC. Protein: CASSPEIIKSYEQYF.

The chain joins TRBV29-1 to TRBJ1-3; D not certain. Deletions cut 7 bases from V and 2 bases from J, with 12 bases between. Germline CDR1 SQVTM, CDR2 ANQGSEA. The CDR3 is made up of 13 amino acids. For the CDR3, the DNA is TGCAGCGCTACCGGGCGACCTGGAAACACCATATATTTT. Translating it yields CSATGRPGNTIYF.

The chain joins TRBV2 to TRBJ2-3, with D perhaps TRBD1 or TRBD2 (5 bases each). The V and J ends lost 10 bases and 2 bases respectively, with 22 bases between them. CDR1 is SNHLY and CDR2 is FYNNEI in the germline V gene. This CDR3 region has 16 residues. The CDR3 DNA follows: TGTGCCATTAATTATAGAGAGGGACGGATCACAGATACGCAGTATTTT. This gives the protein CAINYREGRITDTQYF.

This chain's CDR3 is CASSQGRQGGETQYF. The CDR3 DNA is TGTGCCAGCAGCCAAGGCCGACAGGGCGGAGAGACCCAGTACTTC. The V gene is TRBV14, the J gene TRBJ2-5, with 7 positions matching TRBD1. Losses at the gene ends were 1 base for V and 4 bases for J; bases not matched to a gene: 6. The CDR3 runs 15 residues. Germline loops: CDR1 SGHDN, CDR2 FVKESK.

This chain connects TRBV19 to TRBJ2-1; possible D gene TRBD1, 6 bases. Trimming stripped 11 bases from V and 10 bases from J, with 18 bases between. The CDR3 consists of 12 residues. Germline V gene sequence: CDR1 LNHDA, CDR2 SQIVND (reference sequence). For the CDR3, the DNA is TGTGCCCAGGGGAGAGGGCCGGTGGAGCAGTTCTTC. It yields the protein CAQGRGPVEQFF.

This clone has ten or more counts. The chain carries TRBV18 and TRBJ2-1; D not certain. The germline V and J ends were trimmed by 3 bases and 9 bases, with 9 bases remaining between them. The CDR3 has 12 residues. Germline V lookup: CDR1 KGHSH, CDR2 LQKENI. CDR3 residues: CASSPSSGEQFF. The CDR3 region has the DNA TGTGCCAGCTCACCCTCTTCAGGTGAGCAGTTCTTC.

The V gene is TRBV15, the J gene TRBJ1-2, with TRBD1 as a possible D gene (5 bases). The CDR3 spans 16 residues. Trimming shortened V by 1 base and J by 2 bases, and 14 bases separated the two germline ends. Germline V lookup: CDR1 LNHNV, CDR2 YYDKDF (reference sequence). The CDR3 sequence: CATSRGSGTGNYGYTF. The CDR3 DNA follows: TGTGCCACCAGCAGAGGATCCGGGACGGGGAACTATGGCTACACCTTC.

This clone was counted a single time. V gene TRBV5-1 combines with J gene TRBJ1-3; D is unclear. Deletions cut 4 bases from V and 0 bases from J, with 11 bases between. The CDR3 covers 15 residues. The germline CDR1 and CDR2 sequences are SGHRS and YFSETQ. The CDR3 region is CASSRTLASGNTIYF. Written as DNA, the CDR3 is TGCGCCAGCAGCCGGACGCTGGCCTCTGGAAACACCATATATTTT.

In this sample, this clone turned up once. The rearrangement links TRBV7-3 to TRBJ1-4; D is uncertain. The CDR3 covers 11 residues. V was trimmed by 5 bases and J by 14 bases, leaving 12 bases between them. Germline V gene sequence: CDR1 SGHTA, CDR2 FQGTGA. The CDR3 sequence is CASSHGPVLFF. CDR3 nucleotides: TGTGCCAGCAGCCACGGGCCTGTCCTGTTTTTT.

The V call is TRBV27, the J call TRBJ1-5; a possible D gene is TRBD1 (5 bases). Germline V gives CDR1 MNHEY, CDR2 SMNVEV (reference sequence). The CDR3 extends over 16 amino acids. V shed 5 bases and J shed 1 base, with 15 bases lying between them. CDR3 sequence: CASSEQAYSSNQPQHF. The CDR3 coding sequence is TGTGCCAGCAGTGAACAGGCTTACTCGAGCAATCAGCCCCAGCATTTT.

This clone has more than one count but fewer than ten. For the CDR3, the DNA is TGTGCCAGCAGTGAATTCCCAGGGGGCTTCTACAATGAGCAGTTCTTC. Amino acids: CASSEFPGGFYNEQFF. The chain has TRBV6-4 and TRBJ2-1; TRBD1 agrees at 8 bases. Germline values: CDR1 MRHNA, CDR2 SNTAGT. Trimming removed 3 bases from V and 3 bases from J; junction bases left unmatched: 7. The CDR3 runs 16 residues.

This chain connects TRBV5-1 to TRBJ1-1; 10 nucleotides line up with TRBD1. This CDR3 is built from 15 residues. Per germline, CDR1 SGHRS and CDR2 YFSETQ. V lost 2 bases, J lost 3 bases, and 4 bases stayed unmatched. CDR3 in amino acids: CASSFTGTGDTEAFF. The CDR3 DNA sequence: TGCGCCAGCAGCTTTACCGGGACAGGGGACACTGAAGCTTTCTTT.

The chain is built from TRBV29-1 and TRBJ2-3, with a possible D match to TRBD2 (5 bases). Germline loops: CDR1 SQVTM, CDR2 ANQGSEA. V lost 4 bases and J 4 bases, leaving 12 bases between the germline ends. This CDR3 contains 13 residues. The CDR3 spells CSVVRRSSDTQYF. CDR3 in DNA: TGCAGCGTTGTTCGGAGGTCATCAGATACGCAGTATTTT.